This T cell receptor (beta chain) was obtained from a study of blood T cells in healthy people across ages. The use of a sample-barcoded 5' primer and a J-beta primer mix characterized a second PCR of roughly 6 to 11 cycles. Each CDR3 protein gets one entry after TCRdb re-called the 5' RACE reads with MiXCR. This sample has around 780,000 distinct CDR3 sequences, with around 24% found just once. The germline gives CDR1 SGHRS, CDR2 YFSETQ. The CDR3 is 12 residues long. The sample, roughly 9.1 milliliters of peripheral blood, was drawn from each donor. The data also belong to a second study, concerning T cells of mothers and their children. As that study records: Once extracted, all RNA went into cDNA synthesis at 1.5 ug per 15 ul. Sequencing returned over 9.5 million TCR beta CDR3 reads per mother and roughly 3 million per child.

V usage is TRBV5-1 and J usage is TRBJ2-1; no reliable D call. The J call may be incorrect, as the DNA end agrees better with TRBJ2-7. The TCR was taken from a boy between 10 and 17 years old in good health. Sequenced material: blood. The CDR3 nucleotides are TGCGCCAGCAGCCTTATGTTCCACGAGCAGTACTTC. As protein: CASSLMFHEQYF.